Included here is one TCR beta chain sequence, with context. V lost 8 bases to trimming and J lost 3 bases, with 19 bases between them. The germline CDR1 and CDR2 sequences are SNHLY and FYNNEI. The CDR3 is 15 amino acids. This specimen comes from a study of blood T cell repertoires in COVID-19. Study at large: The United States, Italy and Spain supplied acute and convalescent COVID-19 samples. T cells, B-cell-depleted T cells, or PBMCs provided the cDNA or gDNA that served as material.

Authors' processing steps: Estimation of nucleated cell counts was performed using reference gene primer amplification. Sequenced by immunoSEQ multiplex PCR; TCRdb stores in-frame clones only, minus some. V, J and clone size are taken as reported in that table, and D and trimming were inferred from the DNA itself. The sample shows a few hundred thousand clones, about four fifths of them seen only once. Sequenced material: peripheral blood. The rearrangement links TRBV2 to TRBJ1-1, with D perhaps TRBD1 (5 bases). This receptor was obtained from a woman under 30 with acute or convalescent COVID-19. The CDR3: CASGRGAGIDTEAFF. The CDR3 DNA reads as TGTGCCAGCGGGCGTGGGGCAGGGATCGACACTGAAGCTTTCTTT. Drawing the rest from reference TRBV2 and TRBJ1-1, the complete variable domain is EPEVTQTPSHQVTQMGQEVILRCVPISNHLYFYWYRQILGQKVEFLVSFYNNEISEKSEIFDDQFSVERPDGSNFTLKIRSTKLEDSAMYFCASGRGAGIDTEAFFGQGTRLTVV.